This T cell receptor (beta chain) was sequenced in a study of T cells in Graves' hyperthyroidism and ophthalmopathy. Disease duration was under 3 months in the ophthalmopathy patients, who also had a Clinical Activity Score of at least 3 and a NOSPECS grade of at least 4. Exclusion of a patient resulted from uncontrolled infection, other autoimmune disease, pregnancy or lactation. Study-level results: Ophthalmopathy was distinguished from stable hyperthyroidism by 13 V-J signatures.

Researchers amplified the TCR beta CDR3 regions from RNA transcripts. The HTBI set primed first-round TCR CDR3 RT-PCR. Via MiXCR, TCRdb re-called the multiplex PCR reads, giving one row per CDR3 protein. The table includes 600,000 or so distinct CDR3 sequences, approximately 15% detected once. This clonotype appeared many times. No antigen is known for it. The CDR3 extends over 11 amino acids. Germline V gene lookup returns CDR1 SNHLY and CDR2 FYNNEI. The ends were cut back, 10 bases at V and 9 bases at J, with 15 bases in the middle. This TCR came from a woman younger than 30 with Graves' ophthalmopathy. Sequencing used blood. The chain recombines TRBV2 with TRBJ1-1, with D unresolved. The CDR3 region is CATSSGPQAFF. CDR3 nucleotides: TGTGCCACCTCGTCAGGACCGCAAGCTTTCTTT.